This TCR beta chain was sequenced during a study of OX40 agonist ivuxolimab in advanced cancers. Method: immunoSEQ multiplex PCR; TCRdb's copy keeps in-frame clones and lacks some. The table lists tens of thousands of clones, around nine tenths of them singletons. Trimming removed 7 bases from V and 3 bases from J, with 7 bases in between. The V gene's germline CDR1 is MNHEY and CDR2 SVGAGI. The CDR3 loop spans 11 amino acids. The sequence was collected from an adult with an advanced solid tumor such as melanoma, head and neck, liver or kidney cancer. The chain carries TRBV6-5 and TRBJ2-7; D may correspond to TRBD1 or TRBD2 (6 bases each). Sequencing used CD4+ or CD8+ T cells sorted from blood, obtained in a trial of the OX40 agonist ivuxolimab. The CDR3 DNA sequence: TGTGCCAGCAAGGGGGGCTACGAGCAGTACTTC. Translation gives CASKGGYEQYF.